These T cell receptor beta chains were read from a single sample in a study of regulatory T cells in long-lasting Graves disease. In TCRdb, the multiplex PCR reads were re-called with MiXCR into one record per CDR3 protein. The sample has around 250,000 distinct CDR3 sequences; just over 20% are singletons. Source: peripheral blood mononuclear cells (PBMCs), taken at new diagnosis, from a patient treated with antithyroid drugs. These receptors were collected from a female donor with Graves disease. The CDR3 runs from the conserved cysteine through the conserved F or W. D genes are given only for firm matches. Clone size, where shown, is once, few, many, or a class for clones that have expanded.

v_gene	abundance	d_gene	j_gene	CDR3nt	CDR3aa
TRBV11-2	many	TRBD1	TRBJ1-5	TGTGCCAGCAGCAGGACAGGAGATCAGCCCCAGCATTTT	CASSRTGDQPQHF
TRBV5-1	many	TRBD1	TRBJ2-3	TGCGCCAGCAGCCCCACAGGGGCCACAGATACGCAGTATTTT	CASSPTGATDTQYF
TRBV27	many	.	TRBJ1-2	TGTGCCAGCAGTTTATATGGGGGGAACTATGGCTACACCTTC	CASSLYGGNYGYTF
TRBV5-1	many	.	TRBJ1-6	TGCGCCAGCAGCTTGACTGGGCCCTTTTCACCCCTCCACTTT	CASSLTGPFSPLHF
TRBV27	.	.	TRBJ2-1	TGTGCCAGCAGTGGTCGGCAGGGGCCTTACAATGAGCAGTTCTTC	CASSGRQGPYNEQFF
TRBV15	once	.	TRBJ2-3	TGTGCCACCAGCACAGGGGGGGCCAGCACAGATACGCAGTATTTT	CATSTGGASTDTQYF
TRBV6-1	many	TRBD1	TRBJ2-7	TGTGCCAGCAGCTGGGACCGGGACAGGAGCTCCTACGAGCAGTACTTC	CASSWDRDRSSYEQYF
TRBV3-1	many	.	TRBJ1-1	TGTGCCAGCAGCCGTCGACAGCACACTGAAGCTTTCTTT	CASSRRQHTEAFF
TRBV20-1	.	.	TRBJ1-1	TGCAGTGCTAGAGATGGGGAAGACAACACTGAAGCTTTCTTT	CSARDGEDNTEAFF
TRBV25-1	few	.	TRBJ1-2	TGTGCCACCTACTCTGCCACAGGGACCTTCTCCGGCTACACCTTC	CATYSATGTFSGYTF
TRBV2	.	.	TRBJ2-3	TGTGCCAGCCGACTATTTGACAGGACGCAGTATTTT	CASRLFDRTQYF
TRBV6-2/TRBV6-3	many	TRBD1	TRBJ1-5	TGTGCCAGCAATCCGGGACAGCACAATCAGCCCCAGCATTTT	CASNPGQHNQPQHF
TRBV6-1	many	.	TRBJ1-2	TGTGCCAGCAGGAAACAGGTCAAGGGGACTTATGGCTACACCTTC	CASRKQVKGTYGYTF
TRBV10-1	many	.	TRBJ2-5	TGCGCCAGCAGTGAGTCGGGGATTTTAGAGACCCAGTACTTC	CASSESGILETQYF
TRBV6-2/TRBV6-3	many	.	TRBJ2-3	TGTGCCAGCAAGGATACAACAGGGCCAGATACGCAGTATTTT	CASKDTTGPDTQYF
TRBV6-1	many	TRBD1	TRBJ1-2	TGTGCCAGCAGGGCCGACCGGACAGGGACGTATGGCTACACCTTC	CASRADRTGTYGYTF
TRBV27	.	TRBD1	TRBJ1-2	TGTGCCAGCAGACTGGGACAGGCGGGGTATGGCTACACCTTC	CASRLGQAGYGYTF
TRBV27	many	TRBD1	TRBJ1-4	TGTGCCAGCAAGAACCAGGGGGCAAAACTGTTTTTT	CASKNQGAKLFF
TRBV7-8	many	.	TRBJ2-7	TGTGCCAGCAGCTTAGAGGGTTTGGGTTCCTACGAGCAGTACTTC	CASSLEGLGSYEQYF
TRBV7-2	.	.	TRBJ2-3	TGTGCCAGCAGCTACCTGGGGGCGCAGGGAGATACGCAGTATTTT	CASSYLGAQGDTQYF